These 32 T cell receptor beta chains were sequenced from one sample in a study of shared clonotypes between healthy human individuals (TCRdb year 2020). CD8 naive samples consisted of CD45RO-negative cells that were positively selected for CCR7, yielding a CD45RA+CCR7+ population without TemRA cells. Receptors were amplified or captured by the immunoSEQ multiplex PCR assay. The table comes from immuneACCESS by way of TCRdb, which keeps in-frame sequences with V and J called. Part of the clones is missing from these tables; in studies checked, under half for an unresolved V gene and the rest for unknown reasons. Present in this sample are about 2.1 million clones, about 94% of which were seen just once. About 1.6% of the sample is taken by the ten largest. The sample consisted of naive CD8+ T cells from PBMCs. Read against the paper, the sample's cell subset or site label means: CD45RA+CCR7+. Source of these receptors: a man between 18 and 29 years old in good health. Some clones in this sample may be carry-over from other donors' samples.

V is TRBV20-1 and J is TRBJ1-1; D call uncertain. In germline, CDR1 is DFQATT, CDR2 SNEGSKA (reference sequence). The V gene lost 8 bases and the J gene lost 0 bases, with 7 bases spanning the gap. This CDR3 has 11 amino acids. DNA of the CDR3: TGCAGTACAGAGATGAACACTGAAGCTTTCTTT. As protein: CSTEMNTEAFF.

The rearrangement joins TRBV5-6 to TRBJ2-7; the D gene could be TRBD1 or TRBD2 (5 bases each). The ends were cut back, 4 bases at V and 3 bases at J, with 20 bases in the middle. Germline V gene data show CDR1 as SGHDT and CDR2 as YYEEEE. The CDR3 contains 16 residues. The CDR3: CASSRRPGTMYYEQYF. CDR3 in DNA: TGTGCCAGCAGCCGACGCCCAGGGACCATGTACTACGAGCAGTACTTC.

The genes are TRBV4-3 and TRBJ2-1; D is possibly TRBD2 (5 bases). The CDR3 has 16 residues. The V end was cut by 4 bases, the J end by 1 base, with 14 bases between. Germline loops: CDR1 LGHNA, CDR2 YSLEER. The CDR3: CASSLFWSGSYNEQFF. In nucleotides, the CDR3 is TGCGCCAGCAGCCTATTCTGGTCGGGATCCTACAATGAGCAGTTCTTC.

The chain joins TRBV7-2 to TRBJ1-6; TRBD1 matches 8 bases. The J segment lost 10 bases and the V segment lost 4 bases, leaving 12 bases of the junction unmatched. The germline V gene has CDR1 SGHTA and CDR2 FQGNSA. The CDR3 totals 16 residues. The CDR3 is CASSWPDRGSGSPLHF. The CDR3 DNA follows: TGTGCCAGCAGCTGGCCAGACAGGGGTTCAGGATCACCCCTCCACTTT. Supplemented by reference TRBV7-2 and TRBJ1-6, the full variable domain reads GAGVSQSPSNKVTEKGKDVELRCDPISGHTALYWYRQSLGQGLEFLIYFQGNSAPDKSGLPSDRFSAERTGGSVSTLTIQRTQQEDSAVYLCASSWPDRGSGSPLHFGNGTRLTVT.

The rearrangement links TRBV28 to TRBJ2-1; D ambiguous. This CDR3 region has 16 residues. Germline V gene data show CDR1 as MDHEN and CDR2 as SYDVKM. The ends were cut back, 6 bases at V and 9 bases at J, with 24 bases in the middle. CDR3 DNA: TGTGCCAGCAGCCCTCTGGGGTATACTGGCGAACCTGAGCAGTTCTTC. Amino acid sequence: CASSPLGYTGEPEQFF.

This clone is a singleton in its sample. The chain has TRBV9 and TRBJ1-4, with 8 positions matching TRBD1. Trimming took 3 bases from V and 8 from J; bases not matched to a gene: 6. Germline V gene sequence: CDR1 SGDLS, CDR2 YYNGEE. The CDR3 extends over 14 amino acids. CDR3 sequence (DNA): TGTGCCAGCAGCGGGCGACAGGGGAGGGAAAAACTGTTTTTT. Translation gives CASSGRQGREKLFF.

The chain couples TRBV28 to TRBJ1-5; D ambiguous. The ends were cut back, 6 bases at V and 0 bases at J, with 18 bases in the middle. Germline assignment: CDR1 MDHEN and CDR2 SYDVKM. This CDR3 has 17 amino acids. The CDR3 nucleotides read TGTGCCAGCAGCGGTCCGGAGGACCCCCATAGCAATCAGCCCCAGCATTTT. Translation: CASSGPEDPHSNQPQHF.

This clone was observed once. The genes are TRBV29-1 and TRBJ2-7, with a weak D call TRBD2 (6 bases). This CDR3 spans 13 amino acids. V lost 4 bases, J lost 3 bases, and 13 bases lay in between. The germline gives CDR1 SQVTM, CDR2 ANQGSEA. The CDR3 protein is CSVVVRDLYEQYF. CDR3 coding DNA: TGCAGCGTTGTGGTGCGGGACCTCTACGAGCAGTACTTC.

The chain links TRBV5-6 to TRBJ1-2; D gene ambiguous. In germline, CDR1 is SGHDT, CDR2 YYEEEE. Trimming shortened V by 0 bases and J by 3 bases, and 6 bases separated the two germline ends. This CDR3 spans 13 amino acids. This CDR3 is CASSLGSDYGYTF. In DNA, the CDR3 is TGTGCCAGCAGCTTGGGGTCCGACTATGGCTACACCTTC.

The chain uses TRBV4-3 and TRBJ2-3; D is unresolved. Trimming pared 2 bases from V and 3 bases from J, leaving 12 bases between. This CDR3 region has 15 residues. The germline V gene has CDR1 LGHNA and CDR2 YSLEER. CDR3 in amino acids: CASSQSRTRTDTQYF. The CDR3 region has the DNA TGCGCCAGCAGCCAATCCAGGACGAGGACAGATACGCAGTATTTT.

This chain links TRBV27 with TRBJ2-7, with D maybe TRBD2 (5 bases). The ends were cut back, 2 bases at V and 6 bases at J, with 17 bases in the middle. The CDR3 is made up of 15 amino acids. The germline V gene has CDR1 MNHEY and CDR2 SMNVEV (reference sequence). CDR3 sequence reads: CASSLASRAGLEQYF. Written as DNA, the CDR3 is TGTGCCAGCAGTTTAGCCTCCCGCGCGGGTCTCGAGCAGTACTTC.

The chain has TRBV5-1 and TRBJ2-7; the D is unclear. Trimming left V 0 bases short and J 5 bases short, with 15 bases between. CDR1 is SGHRS and CDR2 is YFSETQ in the germline V gene. The CDR3 has 15 amino acids. CDR3 nucleotides: TGCGCCAGCAGCTTGGTGGAGCCGAGGAGAGACGAGCAGTACTTC. Translated: CASSLVEPRRDEQYF.

This chain joins TRBV6-1 and TRBJ1-5; 7 positions match TRBD1. This CDR3 spans 15 amino acids. Germline V gene sequence: CDR1 MNHNS, CDR2 SASEGT. V shed 6 bases and J 5 bases; nucleotides not matched to a gene: 10. The CDR3 region is CASRSDRVTDQPQHF. The DNA of the CDR3 is TGTGCCAGCAGAAGTGACAGGGTTACGGATCAGCCCCAGCATTTT.

This rearrangement joins TRBV5-6 to TRBJ2-5; no clear D. The germline V gene has CDR1 SGHDT and CDR2 YYEEEE. Between the trimmed V and J ends, which lost 0 bases and 5 bases, there was a span of 11 bases. This CDR3 has 14 residues. This chain's CDR3 is CASSLGGYGETQYF. In nucleotides, the CDR3 is TGTGCCAGCAGCTTGGGGGGTTACGGGGAGACCCAGTACTTC. The entire variable domain, with the rest obtained from reference TRBV5-6 and TRBJ2-5, is as follows: DAGVTQSPTHLIKTRGQQVTLRCSPKSGHDTVSWYQQALGQGPQFIFQYYEEEERQRGNFPDRFSGHQFPNYSSELNVNALLLGDSALYLCASSLGGYGETQYFGPGTRLLVL.

Only one count was recorded for this clone. The chain employs TRBV4-1 and TRBJ2-1; 9 bases fit TRBD2. The CDR3 spans 16 residues. The J segment lost 7 bases and the V segment lost 1 base, leaving 8 bases of the junction unmatched. Germline V gene sequence: CDR1 MGHRA, CDR2 YSYEKL. The CDR3 here is CASSQGGSGRINEQFF. In nucleotides, the CDR3 is TGCGCCAGCAGCCAAGGGGGTAGCGGGAGAATAAATGAGCAGTTCTTC.

Note on this clone: Other DNA sequences in this sample translate to the same CDR3. This chain connects TRBV27 to TRBJ2-1; D not resolved. Germline CDR1 is MNHEY and CDR2 is SMNVEV (reference sequence). The germline V and J ends were trimmed by 1 base and 0 bases, with 10 bases remaining between them. The CDR3 length is 16 residues. The CDR3 sequence: CASSLFGRSSYNEQFF. The CDR3 DNA is TGTGCCAGCAGTTTATTCGGAAGGAGCTCCTACAATGAGCAGTTCTTC.

J is TRBJ2-7 and V is TRBV11-2; 13 nucleotides match TRBD2. The V segment lost 5 bases and the J segment 10 bases; nucleotides outside the gene matches: 8. This CDR3 comprises 14 residues. Germline CDR1 and CDR2: SGHAT and FQNNGV. The CDR3 DNA reads TGTGCCAGCAGCCCCGGCGGACTAGCGGGAGTACAGTACTTC. It encodes CASSPGGLAGVQYF.

The DNA for the CDR3 is TGTGCCAGCAGTTTCCAACGCCAGGGGACAGGGACCCGAGAGACCCAGTACTTC. It codes for CASSFQRQGTGTRETQYF. The chain employs TRBV28 and TRBJ2-5; 9 bases fit TRBD1. The germline V gene encodes CDR1 MDHEN and CDR2 SYDVKM. V lost 3 bases to trimming and J lost 4 bases; unmatched junction nucleotides: 15. This CDR3 spans 18 amino acids.

J is TRBJ2-3 and V is TRBV7-2; 15 positions agree with TRBD2. J was trimmed by 2 bases and V by 4 bases; bases with no gene match: 4. The CDR3 sequence is 17 residues long. CDR1 is SGHTA and CDR2 is FQGNSA in the germline V gene. The CDR3 DNA follows: TGTGCCAGCAGCTGGGGACTAGCGGGGGGACCCACAGATACGCAGTATTTT. Protein: CASSWGLAGGPTDTQYF.

The V and J genes are TRBV2 and TRBJ2-7; 10 bases map to TRBD2. CDR3 length: 13 amino acids. Trimming cost V 10 bases and J 4 bases; bases outside gene matches: 7. From germline, CDR1 is SNHLY and CDR2 FYNNEI. CDR3: CAIRTSGTYEQYF. The CDR3 DNA is TGTGCCATCCGGACTAGCGGAACTTACGAGCAGTACTTC.

This chain joins TRBV11-2 and TRBJ2-2; no definite D call. Germline V lookup: CDR1 SGHAT, CDR2 FQNNGV. The CDR3 extends over 15 amino acids. V was trimmed by 1 base and J by 6 bases, leaving 12 bases between them. CDR3 DNA: TGTGCCAGCAGCTTAGCACGGTCCTCCCCCGGGGAGCTGTTTTTT. The encoded protein is CASSLARSSPGELFF.

The chain is built from TRBV30 and TRBJ2-1; tentatively, D is TRBD1 (6 bases). This CDR3 region has 13 residues. Germline V CDR1 and CDR2: GTSNPN, SVGIG (reference sequence). Trimming removed 3 bases at V and 4 bases at J, with 10 bases between. The CDR3 region is CAWSQRGYNEQFF. CDR3 DNA: TGTGCCTGGAGCCAAAGGGGGTACAATGAGCAGTTCTTC.

The chain employs TRBV19 and TRBJ1-2; a possible D gene is TRBD1 (6 bases). Germline V gives CDR1 LNHDA, CDR2 SQIVND (reference sequence). Trimming took 9 bases from V and 8 from J, leaving 19 bases between them. The CDR3 has 13 amino acids. Here the CDR3 DNA reads TGTGCCAGCCAGAACAGGGTCGGTGGGGGCTACACCTTC. It encodes CASQNRVGGGYTF. Supplemented by reference TRBV19 and TRBJ1-2, the full variable domain reads DGGITQSPKYLFRKEGQNVTLSCEQNLNHDAMYWYRQDPGQGLRLIYYSQIVNDFQKGDIAEGYSVSREKKESFPLTVTSAQKNPTAFYLCASQNRVGGGYTFGSGTRLTVV.

This clone was counted a single time. The chain uses TRBV27 and TRBJ2-1, with TRBD2 matching 16 bases. The length of the CDR3 is 14 residues. CDR1 and CDR2 (germline): MNHEY, SMNVEV (reference sequence). Trimming cost V 3 bases and J 16 bases; bases outside gene matches: 6. CDR3 sequence (DNA): TGTGCCAGCAGTTTTGGGGGGACTAGCGGGAGGGTATTCTTC. Amino acid sequence: CASSFGGTSGRVFF.

In the case of this clone: Other DNA sequences in the sample encode the same CDR3. This chain links TRBV11-2 with TRBJ2-7; no reliable D call. CDR3 size: 13 residues. V was trimmed by 1 base and J by 3 bases, leaving 7 bases between them. Germline V gene sequence: CDR1 SGHAT, CDR2 FQNNGV. The chain's CDR3 is CASSLGVVYEQYF. In DNA, the CDR3 is TGTGCCAGCAGCTTAGGGGTAGTCTACGAGCAGTACTTC.

The rearrangement joins TRBV14 to TRBJ1-1, with 10 bases matching TRBD1. Per germline, CDR1 SGHDN and CDR2 FVKESK. J lost 4 bases, V lost 4 bases, and 6 bases had no gene match. The CDR3 totals 15 residues. CDR3 sequence reads: CASSLTGGAATEAFF. In nucleotides, the CDR3 is TGTGCCAGCAGCCTGACAGGGGGCGCGGCCACTGAAGCTTTCTTT.

The V call is TRBV10-3, the J call TRBJ2-1; the match to TRBD1 covers 8 bases. The V gene's germline CDR1 is ENHRY and CDR2 SYGVKD. V lost 4 bases to trimming and J lost 9 bases; unmatched junction nucleotides: 8. The CDR3 runs to 14 residues. DNA for the CDR3: TGTGCCATCAGTGGGGACAGGTCCCTTGGTGAGCAGTTCTTC. It is translated as CAISGDRSLGEQFF.

V is TRBV19 and J is TRBJ1-1; unclear D gene. V was shortened by 5 bases and J by 1 base, with 17 bases between the two germline ends. The CDR3 spans 16 residues. CDR1 and CDR2 (germline): LNHDA, SQIVND (reference sequence). The CDR3, as DNA: TGTGCCAGTAGTGAGTCGCGCATGGGTAGGAACACTGAAGCTTTCTTT. It is translated as CASSESRMGRNTEAFF.

The chain combines TRBV28 with TRBJ2-7; D is perhaps TRBD1 or TRBD2 (5 bases each). V lost 5 bases and J 3 bases, leaving 14 bases between the germline ends. This CDR3 comprises 14 residues. Germline V gene data show CDR1 as MDHEN and CDR2 as SYDVKM. CDR3 in DNA: TGTGCCAGCAGTCCTTGGGGGACGGACTACGAGCAGTACTTC. It specifies CASSPWGTDYEQYF.

V usage is TRBV6-5 and J usage is TRBJ2-3; no clear D. The germline gives CDR1 MNHEY, CDR2 SVGAGI. The CDR3 runs to 15 residues. The V end lost 2 bases, the J end lost 2 bases, and 11 bases lay between the germline ends. The CDR3 coding sequence is TGTGCCAGCAGTTACCCCCCAGGTCCCACAGATACGCAGTATTTT. Translating it yields CASSYPPGPTDTQYF.

Only a few counts were recorded for this clone. Other DNA variants within this sample encode the same CDR3. The chain combines TRBV2 with TRBJ1-4; 8 bases match TRBD1. V trimming: 9 bases; J trimming: 8 bases; junction bases outside the gene matches: 8. The CDR3 runs to 13 residues. The germline gives CDR1 SNHLY, CDR2 FYNNEI. The CDR3 is CASSQGAGEKLFF. CDR3 nucleotide sequence: TGTGCCAGTTCCCAGGGGGCCGGGGAAAAACTGTTTTTT.

For this clone: Other DNA sequences in this specimen translate into the identical CDR3. The V and J genes are TRBV5-1 and TRBJ1-5; a weak D match, TRBD1 (5 bases). The CDR3 is 14 residues long. Trimming shortened V by 1 base and J by 3 bases, and 8 bases separated the two germline ends. CDR1 is SGHRS and CDR2 is YFSETQ in the germline V gene. CDR3 DNA sequence: TGCGCCAGCAGCTTGACAGGCCTCAATCAGCCCCAGCATTTT. This sequence encodes CASSLTGLNQPQHF.